This T cell receptor beta chain was profiled in a study of T-cell memory formation after mild COVID-19. Across the study: The TCR clusters were mostly specific to one donor.

This clonotype was seen more than once but under ten times. Its antigen is undetermined. A single record per CDR3 protein comes from TCRdb applying MiXCR to the 5' RACE reads. Here the sample spans hundreds of thousands of distinct CDR3 sequences, roughly 18% being singletons. Study observations and caveats: In pre-infection memory, a portion of responding clones appeared, which suggested that cross-reactive memory joined. CD4+ contracting clones lay mainly in CM and EM, CD8+ ones in EMRA. Among clones contracting day 15 to 85, CD4/CD8 was balanced, whereas later expanders leaned CD4+.

Germline CDR1 is SQVTM and CDR2 is ANQGSEA. The CDR3 runs to 14 residues. The J segment lost 1 base and the V segment lost 1 base, leaving 2 bases of the junction unmatched. This clonotype was obtained from an adult woman who had mild COVID-19 (a few samples of this study predate the infection). Cell type and time point are not known. The sample consisted of PBMCs or a T cell subset sorted from them (not recorded which). The rearrangement joins TRBV29-1 to TRBJ1-1, with 8 bases identical to TRBD1. The CDR3 sequence: CSVEGTGKNTEAFF. DNA for the CDR3: TGCAGCGTTGAAGGGACAGGGAAGAACACTGAAGCTTTCTTT.